This entry describes one T cell receptor (beta chain). The data were taken from a study of T cells after yellow fever vaccination. CDR1 is SQVTM, CDR2 ANQGSEA, per germline. V lost 5 bases and J lost 4; bases outside the gene matches: 17. The CDR3 runs 17 residues. The study made its TCR cDNA through 5'RACE template switching. That step introduced a universal primer site along with UMIs. In TCRdb, the 5' RACE reads were re-called with MiXCR into one record per CDR3 protein. The profile covers over 200,000 distinct CDR3 sequences, with 6.5% to 7.5% appearing a single time and 1% to 1.2% taken by the ten largest.

The sequencing used CD4+ T cells sorted from PBMCs, collected on the day of the yellow fever booster vaccination. The rearrangement joins TRBV29-1 to TRBJ2-7; 10 nucleotides agree with TRBD2. The sequence came from a young man who received the YFV17D yellow fever vaccine. CDR3 coding DNA: TGCAGCGTTATCTGGCTACGAGCGGGAGGGGATCCTTACGAGCAGTACTTC. Translating it yields CSVIWLRAGGDPYEQYF.